Shown below are 3 T cell receptor beta chains from a single sample sequenced in a study of T-cell memory formation after mild COVID-19. One entry per CDR3 protein, called by TCRdb with MiXCR from the 5' RACE reads. The table includes 550,000 to 650,000 distinct CDR3 sequences, approximately 15% detected once. Input material: PBMCs or a T cell subset sorted from them (not recorded which). Receptor source: an adult woman who had mild COVID-19 (a few samples of this study predate the infection). Cell type and time point are not known.

Turning to this clonotype: Sequence at one end of the junction differs from germline and may be a read error. V usage is TRBV18 and J usage is TRBJ2-3; 10 nucleotides match TRBD1. Per the germline V gene, CDR1 is KGHSH and CDR2 is LQKENI. The CDR3 is 15 amino acids. CDR3 amino acids: CAISGDRGTTDTQYF. In DNA, the CDR3 is TGTGCCATCTCAGGGGACAGGGGAACCACAGATACGCAGTATTTT.

V usage is TRBV7-3 and J usage is TRBJ2-3; a weak D match, TRBD2 (6 bases). The CDR3 spans 15 residues. Germline lookup yields CDR1 SGHTA and CDR2 FQGTGA. Trimming took off 2 bases at V and 3 bases at J, with 12 bases between the two ends. CDR3 nucleotides: TGTGCCAGCAGCTTATTGGGGGGAGCTACAGATACGCAGTATTTT. This gives the protein CASSLLGGATDTQYF.

This clonotype has only a few counts. Sequence at one end of the junction differs from germline and may be a read error. The chain joins TRBV7-6 to TRBJ2-3; the match to TRBD1 covers 9 bases. In germline, CDR1 is SGHVS, CDR2 FNYEAQ. The CDR3 has 21 amino acids. The CDR3 loop reads CASSFPMGQGRYGGPYDKQYF. The DNA of the CDR3 is TGTGCCAGCAGCTTTCCCATGGGACAGGGCAGGTACGGGGGGCCATACGATAAGCAGTATTTT.